The clone carrying this T cell receptor (beta chain) was seen ten or more times. What it binds is not known. The read terminates 3 residues before the CDR3 end, so the remaining end is supplied by the germline J gene. The data are from a study of T cell clonality in common variable immunodeficiency. Study results and limitations: CVID patient heterogeneity limited repertoire-clinical complication correlations. What drives increased CVID clonality needs T cell subpopulation sequencing. CVID subjects had higher TCRbeta clonality than healthy controls, most marked in about a third. Reportedly, TCR beta sequences from common variable immunodeficiency showed fewer deletions and N-nucleotide insertions.

Sequenced by immunoSEQ multiplex PCR; TCRdb stores in-frame clones only, minus some. The data show more than 45,000 clones, none appearing only once, with roughly 6% held by the ten largest. Germline-derived CDR1 and CDR2 are SGHTA and FQGNSA. This CDR3 spans 13 amino acids. Trimming pared 7 bases from V and 1 base from J, leaving 10 bases between. The chain employs TRBV7-2 and TRBJ1-1; D gene ambiguous. The sequenced sample consisted of peripheral blood mononuclear cells. The receptor was isolated from a person between 18 and 75 years old in good health. CDR3 bases read: TGTGCCAGCACGACGACGGGGAACACTGAA. This sequence encodes CASTTTGNTE. The full CDR3 protein reads CASTTTGNTEAFF.